The entry below describes one T cell receptor (beta chain). Its antigen is currently unknown. The data belong to a study of cytomegalovirus exposure and HLA in healthy donors. Germline CDR1 reads ENHRY; CDR2 reads SYGVKD. CDR3 length: 16 residues. Trimming left V 5 bases short and J 1 base short, with 18 bases between. Points from the study as a whole: Some V segments could not be told apart, so they were left out, TRBV6-2 and TRBV6-3 among them.

The PCR used 60 Vbeta and 13 Jbeta primers. The protocol was immunoSEQ multiplex PCR, while the TCRdb copy is restricted to in-frame clones and leaves out a portion. The repertoire holds 140,000 or so clones, with 70% as singletons. The sequence derives from a woman in her twenties or thirties in good health and CMV-seronegative. The chain uses TRBV10-3 and TRBJ2-7, with D perhaps matching TRBD1 (6 bases). Sequenced sample: PBMCs. DNA of the CDR3: TGTGCCATCAGTCACGCCGGGACAAAAGGATCCTACGAGCAGTACTTC. Residues: CAISHAGTKGSYEQYF.